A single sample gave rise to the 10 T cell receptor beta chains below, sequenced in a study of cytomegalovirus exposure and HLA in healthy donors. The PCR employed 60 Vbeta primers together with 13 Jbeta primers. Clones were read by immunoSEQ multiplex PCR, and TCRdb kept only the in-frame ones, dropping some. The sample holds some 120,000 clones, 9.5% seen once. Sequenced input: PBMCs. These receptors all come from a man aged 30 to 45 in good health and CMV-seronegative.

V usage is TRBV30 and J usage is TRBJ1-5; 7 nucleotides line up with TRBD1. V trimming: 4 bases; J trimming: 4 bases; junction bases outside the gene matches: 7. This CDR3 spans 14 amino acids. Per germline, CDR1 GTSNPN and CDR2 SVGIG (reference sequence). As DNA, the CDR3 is TGTGCCTGGACCCCGACAGGGATAAATCAGCCCCAGCATTTT. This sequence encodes CAWTPTGINQPQHF.

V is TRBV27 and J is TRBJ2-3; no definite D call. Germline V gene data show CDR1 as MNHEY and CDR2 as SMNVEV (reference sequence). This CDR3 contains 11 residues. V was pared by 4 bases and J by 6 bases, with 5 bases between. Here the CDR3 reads CASSWLDTQYF. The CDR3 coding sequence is TGTGCCAGCAGTTGGCTGGATACGCAGTATTTT.

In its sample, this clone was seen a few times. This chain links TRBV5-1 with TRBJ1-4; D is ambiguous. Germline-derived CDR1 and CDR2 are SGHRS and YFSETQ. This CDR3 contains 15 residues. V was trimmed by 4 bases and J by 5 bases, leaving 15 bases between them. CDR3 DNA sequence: TGCGCCAGCAGCCTAGCACTTACAGACAATGAAAAACTGTTTTTT. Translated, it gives CASSLALTDNEKLFF.

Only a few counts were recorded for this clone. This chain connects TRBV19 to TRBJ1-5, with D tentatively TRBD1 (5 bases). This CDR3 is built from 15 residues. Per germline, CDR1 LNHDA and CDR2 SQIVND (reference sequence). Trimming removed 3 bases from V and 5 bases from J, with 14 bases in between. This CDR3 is CASSMGRVGDQPQHF. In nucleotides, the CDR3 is TGTGCCAGTAGTATGGGCAGGGTAGGGGATCAGCCCCAGCATTTT.

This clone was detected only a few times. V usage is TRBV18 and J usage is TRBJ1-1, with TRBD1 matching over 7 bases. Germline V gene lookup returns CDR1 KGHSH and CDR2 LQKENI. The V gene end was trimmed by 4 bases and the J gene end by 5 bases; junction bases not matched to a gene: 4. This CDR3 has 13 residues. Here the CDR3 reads CASSQGQSTEAFF. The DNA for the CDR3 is TGTGCCAGCTCACAGGGACAGTCGACTGAAGCTTTCTTT. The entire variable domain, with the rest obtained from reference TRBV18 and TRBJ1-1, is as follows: NAGVMQNPRHLVRRRGQEARLRCSPMKGHSHVYWYRQLPEEGLKFMVYLQKENIIDESGMPKERFSAEFPKEGPSILRIQQVVRGDSAAYFCASSQGQSTEAFFGQGTRLTVV.

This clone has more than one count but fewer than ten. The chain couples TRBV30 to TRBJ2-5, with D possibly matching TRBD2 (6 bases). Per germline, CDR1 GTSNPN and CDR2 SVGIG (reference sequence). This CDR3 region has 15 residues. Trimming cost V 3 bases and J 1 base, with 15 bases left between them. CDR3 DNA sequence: TGTGCCTGGAGCTTAAGGAGGGCCGGCCAAGAGACCCAGTACTTC. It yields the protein CAWSLRRAGQETQYF. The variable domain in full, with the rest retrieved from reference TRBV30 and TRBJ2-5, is SQTIHQWPATLVQPVGSPLSLECTVEGTSNPNLYWYRQAAGRGLQLLFYSVGIGQISSEVPQNLSASRPQDRQFILSSKKLLLSDSGFYLCAWSLRRAGQETQYFGPGTRLLVL.

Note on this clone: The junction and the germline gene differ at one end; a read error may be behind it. The CDR3 DNA is TGTGCCAGCAGCTTGGCCAGGGCCTACGCGCAGTACTTC. It yields the protein CASSLARAYAQYF. This rearrangement joins TRBV7-8 to TRBJ2-7; possibly TRBD1 for D (5 bases). Germline assignment: CDR1 SGHVS and CDR2 FQNEAQ. The CDR3 sequence is 13 residues long. Combining the CDR3 with reference TRBV7-8 and TRBJ2-7 gives the whole variable domain GAGVSQSPRYKVAKRGQDVALRCDPISGHVSLFWYQQALGQGPEFLTYFQNEAQLDKSGLPSDRFFAERPEGSVSTLKIQRTQQEDSAVYLCASSLARAYAQYFGPGTRLTVT.

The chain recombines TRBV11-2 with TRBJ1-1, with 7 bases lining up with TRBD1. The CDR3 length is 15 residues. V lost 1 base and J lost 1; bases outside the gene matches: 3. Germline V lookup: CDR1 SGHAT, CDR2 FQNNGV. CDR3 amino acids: CASSLGDSSNTEAFF. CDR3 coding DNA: TGTGCCAGCAGCTTAGGGGACAGCTCGAACACTGAAGCTTTCTTT.

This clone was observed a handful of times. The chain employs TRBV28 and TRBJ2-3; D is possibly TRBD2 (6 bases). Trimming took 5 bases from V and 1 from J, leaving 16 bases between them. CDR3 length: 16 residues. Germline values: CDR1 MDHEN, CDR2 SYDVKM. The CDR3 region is CASSPTRVAGTDTQYF. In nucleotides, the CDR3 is TGTGCCAGCAGTCCCACGAGAGTAGCGGGCACAGATACGCAGTATTTT.

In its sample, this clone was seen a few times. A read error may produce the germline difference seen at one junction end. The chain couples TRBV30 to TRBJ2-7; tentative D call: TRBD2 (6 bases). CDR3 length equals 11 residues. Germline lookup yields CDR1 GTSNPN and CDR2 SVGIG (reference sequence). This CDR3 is CAWGGSYAQYF. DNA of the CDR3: TGTGCCTGGGGGGGGTCGTACGCGCAGTACTTC.